A selection of T cell receptor beta chains follows, all from one sample in a study of blood T cell repertoires in COVID-19. Clones were sequenced by immunoSEQ multiplex PCR, and TCRdb holds only the in-frame ones, with some missing. Of about 170,000 clones listed, around 82% are singletons. The sequenced material came from peripheral blood. The source of these receptors is a man in his fifties or sixties who had recovered from COVID-19. Each CDR3 is given with its conserved first and last residue. D genes are given only for firm matches. Rows give clone size only sometimes, using once, few, many, or a class for an expanded clone.

j_call	d_call	clone_size	v_call	cdr3_aa	cdr3_nt
TRBJ2-5	TRBD1	few	TRBV2	CASSGDRGGDQYF	TGTGCCAGCAGTGGAGACAGGGGGGGGGACCAGTACTTC
TRBJ1-1	.	.	TRBV5-1	CASSKQPGDTEAFF	TGCGCCAGCAGCAAACAACCGGGGGACACTGAAGCTTTCTTT
TRBJ2-7	.	.	TRBV7-8	CASSFDSGEQYF	TGTGCCAGCAGCTTTGATAGCGGCGAGCAGTACTTC
TRBJ1-1	.	.	TRBV14	CASSQDAGAFF	TGTGCCAGCAGCCAAGACGCAGGGGCTTTCTTT
TRBJ1-1	TRBD1	.	TRBV9	CASSVGGDSSWAFF	TGTGCCAGCAGCGTAGGGGGGGACAGTTCGTGGGCTTTCTTT
TRBJ1-1	.	.	TRBV7-9	CASSPGLENSEAFF	TGTGCCAGCAGCCCCGGACTGGAGAATTCTGAAGCTTTCTTT
TRBJ1-2	.	.	TRBV7-2	CASSLGVPGAGLDYGYTF	TGTGCCAGCAGCTTAGGCGTTCCAGGGGCAGGGCTAGACTATGGCTACACCTTC
TRBJ2-7	TRBD1	.	TRBV6-5	CASSMGQGPYEQYF	TGTGCCAGCAGTATGGGACAGGGGCCTTACGAGCAGTACTTC
TRBJ2-7	TRBD1	once	TRBV7-2	CASSLGARGTGGYEQYF	TGTGCCAGCAGCTTAGGCGCCCGGGGGACAGGGGGCTACGAGCAGTACTTC
TRBJ1-1	.	.	TRBV5-1	CASSPTETGEAFF	TGCGCCAGCAGCCCAACTGAGACGGGTGAAGCTTTCTTT
TRBJ1-1	.	.	TRBV6-5	CASTNSRDTEAFF	TGTGCCAGCACTAATTCGAGGGACACTGAAGCTTTCTTT
TRBJ1-2	TRBD1	.	TRBV24-1	CASSGQANYGYTF	TGTGCCAGCTCGGGACAGGCTAACTATGGCTACACCTTC
TRBJ2-4	TRBD2	.	TRBV6-2/TRBV6-3	CASSPSGGVTVAKNIQYF	TGTGCCAGCAGCCCTAGCGGGGGGGTCACCGTAGCCAAAAACATTCAGTACTTC
TRBJ1-2	.	.	TRBV12-3/TRBV12-4	CASSSTIGYGYTF	TGTGCCAGCAGTTCGACAATCGGCTATGGCTACACCTTC
TRBJ2-6	.	.	TRBV4-3	CASSQGRPNSGANVLTF	TGCGCCAGCAGCCAAGGGAGACCCAACTCTGGGGCCAACGTCCTGACTTTC
TRBJ2-7	TRBD1	.	TRBV3-1/TRBV3-2	CASSLRQGFNEQYF	TGTGCCAGCAGCCTTCGACAGGGGTTCAACGAGCAGTACTTC
TRBJ2-7	TRBD1	.	TRBV7-9	CASSASDRGEQYF	TGTGCCAGCAGCGCAAGTGACAGGGGCGAGCAGTACTTC
TRBJ1-2	.	few	TRBV19	CATTPTAGGYGYTF	TGTGCCACCACACCTACTGCGGGGGGATATGGCTACACCTTC
TRBJ2-7	TRBD1	.	TRBV30	CAWSRTGRRDEQYF	TGTGCCTGGTCGCGGACAGGGAGGCGGGACGAGCAGTACTTC
TRBJ2-7	.	.	TRBV7-2	CASSLALAANYEQYF	TGTGCCAGCAGCTTAGCGCTAGCAGCTAACTACGAGCAGTACTTC
TRBJ2-7	TRBD2	.	TRBV2	CASSEAERGDYEQYF	TGTGCCAGCAGTGAAGCTGAGCGGGGGGACTACGAGCAGTACTTC
TRBJ2-2	TRBD2	many	TRBV5-1	CASSWTSGGTGELFF	TGCGCCAGCAGCTGGACTAGCGGAGGGACCGGGGAGCTGTTTTTT
TRBJ2-2	TRBD2	.	TRBV4-1	CASSQGTSGGELFF	TGCGCCAGCAGCCAAGGGACTAGCGGGGGAGAGCTGTTTTTT
TRBJ1-2	.	once	TRBV30	CAWRQNKVYGYTF	TGTGCCTGGCGACAGAATAAGGTTTATGGCTACACCTTC
TRBJ1-5	.	once	TRBV10-3	CAISESTGYSNQPQHF	TGTGCCATCAGTGAGTCAACAGGATATAGCAATCAGCCCCAGCATTTT
TRBJ1-1	.	once	TRBV29-1	CSVAPYTEAFF	TGCAGCGTTGCCCCTTACACTGAAGCTTTCTTT
TRBJ2-5	TRBD1	.	TRBV7-7	CASSLVPGQGFGTQYF	TGTGCTAGCAGCTTAGTCCCGGGACAGGGGTTCGGGACCCAGTACTTC
TRBJ1-1	.	.	TRBV18	CASSPSGVGLTNTEAFF	TGTGCCAGCTCACCGAGTGGAGTGGGACTTACGAACACTGAAGCTTTCTTT
TRBJ2-2	.	.	TRBV5-1	CASSLAGWSTGELFF	TGCGCCAGCAGCTTGGCGGGGTGGAGCACCGGGGAGCTGTTTTTT
TRBJ1-2	TRBD1	.	TRBV2	CASRQGAEGYTF	TGTGCCAGCAGACAGGGGGCAGAAGGCTACACCTTC
TRBJ2-1	TRBD1	.	TRBV24-1	CATSDLAQGARNEQFF	TGTGCCACCAGTGATTTGGCTCAGGGGGCGCGAAATGAGCAGTTCTTC
TRBJ2-1	.	.	TRBV5-4	CASSAGYYNEQFF	TGTGCCAGCAGCGCAGGGTACTACAATGAGCAGTTCTTC
TRBJ1-4	.	.	TRBV7-2	CASSPSGGGGNEKLFF	TGTGCCAGCAGCCCGTCGGGGGGCGGTGGTAATGAAAAACTGTTTTTT
TRBJ1-1	.	.	TRBV14	CASSQDLQAEAFF	TGTGCCAGCAGCCAAGACCTACAGGCTGAAGCTTTCTTT
TRBJ2-2	TRBD2	.	TRBV10-2	CASTDSTSGRTGELFF	TGCGCCAGCACCGATTCGACTAGCGGGAGGACCGGGGAGCTGTTTTTT
TRBJ1-2	TRBD1	.	TRBV29-1	CSAHDRADYGYTF	TGCAGCGCACATGACAGGGCGGACTATGGCTACACCTTC
TRBJ1-1	.	.	TRBV14	CASSYRQTKAFF	TGTGCCAGCAGCTACAGACAGACCAAAGCTTTCTTT
TRBJ2-2	TRBD2	.	TRBV14	CASSQARGGTGELFF	TGTGCCAGCAGCCAAGCGCGGGGAGGGACCGGGGAGCTGTTTTTT
TRBJ1-3	.	.	TRBV5-1	CASGEQGSGNTIYF	TGCGCCAGCGGCGAACAGGGCTCTGGAAACACCATATATTTT
TRBJ2-5	.	.	TRBV20-1	CSASVREETQYF	TGCAGTGCTAGTGTCCGGGAAGAGACCCAGTACTTC
TRBJ2-7	.	.	TRBV7-9	CAISLGGGENPYEQYF	TGTGCCATCTCCCTGGGAGGGGGGGAAAACCCTTACGAGCAGTACTTC